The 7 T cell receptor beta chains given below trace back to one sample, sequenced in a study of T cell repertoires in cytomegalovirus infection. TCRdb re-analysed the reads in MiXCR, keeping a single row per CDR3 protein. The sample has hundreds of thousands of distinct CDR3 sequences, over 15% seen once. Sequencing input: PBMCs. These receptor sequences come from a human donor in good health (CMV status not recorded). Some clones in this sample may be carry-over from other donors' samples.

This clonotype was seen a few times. The CDR3 sequence: CATTLKGREGQPQHF. In nucleotides, the CDR3 is TGTGCCACCACTCTGAAGGGCAGGGAAGGTCAGCCCCAGCATTTT. The genes are TRBV6-6 and TRBJ1-5; TRBD1 might be the D (5 bases). Germline V gene data show CDR1 as MNHNY and CDR2 as SVGAGI (reference sequence). The CDR3 is 15 amino acids. V lost 10 bases to trimming and J lost 6 bases, with 22 bases between them.

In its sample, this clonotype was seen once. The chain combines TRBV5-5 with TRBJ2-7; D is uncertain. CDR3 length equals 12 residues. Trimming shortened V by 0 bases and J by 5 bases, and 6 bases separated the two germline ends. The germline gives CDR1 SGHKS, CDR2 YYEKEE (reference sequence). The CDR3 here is CASSLAWDEQYF. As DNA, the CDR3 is TGTGCCAGCAGCTTGGCTTGGGACGAGCAGTACTTC.

The CDR3 bases are TGTGCCAGCCAACGTATAGCGGCTAGCACAGATACGCAGTATTTT. This gives the protein CASQRIAASTDTQYF. This sequence joins TRBV7-2 and TRBJ2-3, with a possible D match to TRBD2 (6 bases). Trimming pared 8 bases from V and 0 bases from J, leaving 15 bases between. Germline lookup yields CDR1 SGHTA and CDR2 FQGNSA. The CDR3 is 15 residues long.

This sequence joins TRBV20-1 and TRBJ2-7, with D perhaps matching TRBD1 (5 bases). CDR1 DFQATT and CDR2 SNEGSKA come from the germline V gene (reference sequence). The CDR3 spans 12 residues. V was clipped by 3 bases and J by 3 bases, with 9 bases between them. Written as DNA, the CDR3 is TGCAGTGCTAGGACAGCCAACTACGAGCAGTACTTC. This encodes CSARTANYEQYF.

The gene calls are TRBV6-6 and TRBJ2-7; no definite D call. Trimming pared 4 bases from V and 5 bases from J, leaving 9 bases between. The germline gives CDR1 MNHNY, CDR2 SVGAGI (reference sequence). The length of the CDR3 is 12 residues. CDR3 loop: CASSLGSHEQYF. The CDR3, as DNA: TGTGCCAGCAGTTTGGGTAGCCACGAGCAGTACTTC.

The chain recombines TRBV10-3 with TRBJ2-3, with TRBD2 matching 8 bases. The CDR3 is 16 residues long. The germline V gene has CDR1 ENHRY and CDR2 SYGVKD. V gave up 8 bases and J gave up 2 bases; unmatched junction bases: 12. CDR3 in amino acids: CAIASRGGGLTDTQYF. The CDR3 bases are TGTGCCATCGCCTCCCGGGGGGGGGGTCTCACAGATACGCAGTATTTT.

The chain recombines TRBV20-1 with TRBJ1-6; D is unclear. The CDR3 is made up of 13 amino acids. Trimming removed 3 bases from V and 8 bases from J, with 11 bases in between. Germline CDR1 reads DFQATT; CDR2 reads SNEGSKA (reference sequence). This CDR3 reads CSASSDNDSPLHF. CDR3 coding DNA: TGCAGTGCTAGCTCTGATAACGATTCACCCCTCCACTTT.